These 27 T cell receptor beta chains were sequenced from one sample in a study of post-analysis software for immune sequencing data. Overall study results and limits: Comparison of patients with controls showed a handful of TRBV segments more frequent in patients, TRBV5-6, TRBV5-1 and TRBV20-1 among them.

Each TCR beta cDNA library carried unique molecular identifiers. One entry per CDR3 protein, called by TCRdb with MiXCR from the PCR reads. The table records around 710,000 distinct CDR3 sequences, just over 45% of them present only once. Which antigens these TCRs recognize remains unknown. Sequencing input: blood. Receptors were obtained from a girl aged 10-17 years with multiple sclerosis.

In DNA, the CDR3 is TGCAGTGCGAGACTGGCCGACAGGGGAGGGGAGCAGTACTTC. It encodes CSARLADRGGEQYF. V and J are TRBV20-1 and TRBJ2-7; weak D call: TRBD1 (8 bases). The germline V gene has CDR1 DFQATT and CDR2 SNEGSKA (reference sequence). This CDR3 region has 14 residues. Between the trimmed V and J ends, which lost 6 bases and 7 bases, there was a span of 22 bases.

This clonotype showed up just a few times. The J gene is TRBJ1-2, the V gene TRBV10-3; no definite D call. Germline CDR1 and CDR2: ENHRY and SYGVKD. Trimming took off 2 bases at V and 5 bases at J, with 12 bases between the two ends. This CDR3 has 14 residues. The CDR3 DNA reads TGTGCCATCAGTGAGAAGGCGGCCAAATATGGCTACACCTTC. Its translation: CAISEKAAKYGYTF.

The V call is TRBV20-1, the J call TRBJ1-2; TRBD1 might be the D (6 bases). Trimming shortened V by 2 bases and J by 7 bases, and 14 bases separated the two germline ends. Per germline, CDR1 DFQATT and CDR2 SNEGSKA (reference sequence). The CDR3 loop spans 13 amino acids. The CDR3 loop is CSARLGGSVGYTF. The CDR3 DNA sequence: TGCAGTGCTAGACTGGGGGGCTCAGTTGGCTACACCTTC.

The chain's CDR3 is CASSVDGGSGDTQYF. For the CDR3, the DNA is TGTGCCAGCAGCGTAGACGGCGGGAGCGGGGATACGCAGTATTTT. The V and J genes are TRBV9 and TRBJ2-3; TRBD2 matches at 7 bases. CDR3 length: 15 amino acids. Germline assignment: CDR1 SGDLS and CDR2 YYNGEE. V was pared by 0 bases and J by 6 bases, with 7 bases of the junction left unmatched.

This clonotype was seen a few times. The gene calls are TRBV29-1 and TRBJ1-5; 9 bases line up with TRBD1. V shed 7 bases, J shed 5 bases, and the junction held 6 bases outside the gene matches. This CDR3 region has 13 residues. The germline CDR1 and CDR2 sequences are SQVTM and ANQGSEA. The CDR3, as DNA: TGCAGCGCGGGACAGGGTAACGATCAGCCCCAGCATTTT. Its protein product is CSAGQGNDQPQHF. Filled out from reference TRBV29-1 and TRBJ1-5, the complete variable domain reads SAVISQKPSRDICQRGTSLTIQCQVDSQVTMMFWYRQQPGQSLTLIATANQGSEATYESGFVIDKFPISRPNLTFSTLTVSNMSPEDSSIYLCSAGQGNDQPQHFGDGTRLSIL.

This sequence joins TRBV15 and TRBJ2-5, with TRBD1 identical over 7 bases. This CDR3 is 16 amino acids long. Looked up from germline, CDR1 is LNHNV and CDR2 is YYDKDF (reference sequence). V shed 2 bases, J shed 5 bases, and the junction held 11 bases outside the gene matches. The CDR3 here is CATSRFRATGEETQYF. As DNA, the CDR3 is TGTGCCACCAGCAGATTCCGGGCCACAGGGGAGGAGACCCAGTACTTC. The whole variable domain, remainder taken from reference TRBV15 and TRBJ2-5, is DAMVIQNPRYQVTQFGKPVTLSCSQTLNHNVMYWYQQKSSQAPKLLFHYYDKDFNNEADTPDNFQSRRPNTSFCFLDIRSPGLGDTAMYLCATSRFRATGEETQYFGPGTRLLVL.

A few counts support this clonotype. The chain recombines TRBV7-9 with TRBJ2-7; D may be TRBD1 (5 bases). CDR3 length: 15 amino acids. Deletions cut 1 base from V and 3 bases from J, with 13 bases between. Germline CDR1 reads SEHNR; CDR2 reads FQNEAQ (reference sequence). CDR3 bases: TGTGCCAGCAGCTTAGATCCAGGGTATTTCTACGAGCAGTACTTC. It codes for CASSLDPGYFYEQYF. The full variable domain, with the rest looked up from reference TRBV7-9 and TRBJ2-7, is DTGVSQNPRHKITKRGQNVTFRCDPISEHNRLYWYRQTLGQGPEFLTYFQNEAQLEKSRLLSDRFSAERPKGSFSTLEIQRTEQGDSAMYLCASSLDPGYFYEQYFGPGTRLTVT.

The V call is TRBV6-5, the J call TRBJ2-1; the match to TRBD2 covers 8 bases. Per the germline V gene, CDR1 is MNHEY and CDR2 is SVGAGI. The CDR3 extends over 16 amino acids. V shed 8 bases, J shed 0 bases, and the junction held 9 bases outside the gene matches. The CDR3 region has the DNA TGTGCCAGCTGCTGCCGGGGGGGCAGCTCCTACAATGAGCAGTTCTTC. It yields the protein CASCCRGGSSYNEQFF.

The sample holds a few counts of this clonotype. This chain uses TRBV30 with TRBJ1-2; tentative D call: TRBD1 (5 bases). Per the germline V gene, CDR1 is GTSNPN and CDR2 is SVGIG (reference sequence). The CDR3 has 13 amino acids. V was clipped by 4 bases and J by 3 bases, with 12 bases between them. CDR3 coding DNA: TGTGCCTGGACGTTCGGGGCCCACTATGGCTACACCTTC. Translating gives CAWTFGAHYGYTF. The variable domain in full, completed from reference TRBV30 and TRBJ1-2, reads SQTIHQWPATLVQPVGSPLSLECTVEGTSNPNLYWYRQAAGRGLQLLFYSVGIGQISSEVPQNLSASRPQDRQFILSSKKLLLSDSGFYLCAWTFGAHYGYTFGSGTRLTVV.

This chain connects TRBV7-2 to TRBJ1-2; D is ambiguous. Germline values: CDR1 SGHTA, CDR2 FQGNSA. This CDR3 is built from 15 residues. The V gene lost 0 bases and the J gene lost 4 bases, with 12 bases spanning the gap. CDR3 protein: CASSLADARSYGYTF. DNA of the CDR3: TGTGCCAGCAGCTTAGCCGACGCCCGCTCCTATGGCTACACCTTC.

The rearrangement links TRBV11-2 to TRBJ2-3; D call uncertain. Germline assignment: CDR1 SGHAT and CDR2 FQNNGV. V lost 2 bases and J 6 bases, leaving 6 bases between the germline ends. This CDR3 region has 12 residues. This CDR3 is CASSLYWDTQYF. CDR3 DNA: TGTGCCAGCAGCTTATATTGGGATACGCAGTATTTT.

This clonotype was seen more than once but under ten times. The J gene is TRBJ2-3, the V gene TRBV12-3 or TRBV12-4; D might be TRBD1 or TRBD2, each matching 5 bases. V lost 6 bases, J lost 1 base, and 14 bases lay in between. The CDR3 is made up of 15 amino acids. The CDR3 region is CASSNQLGGTDTQYF. The CDR3 DNA follows: TGTGCCAGCAGCAACCAACTAGGGGGCACAGATACGCAGTATTTT.

The rearrangement links TRBV6-1 to TRBJ1-1; no clear D. The CDR3 loop spans 14 amino acids. V was clipped by 4 bases and J by 5 bases, with 14 bases between them. Per germline, CDR1 MNHNS and CDR2 SASEGT. The CDR3 coding sequence is TGTGCCAGCAGTGGCCTATTACGACGGACTGAAGCTTTCTTT. Its translation is CASSGLLRRTEAFF.

The chain employs TRBV6-1 and TRBJ1-5; D remains ambiguous. The germline V gene encodes CDR1 MNHNS and CDR2 SASEGT. CDR3 length: 15 amino acids. Between the trimmed V and J ends, which lost 0 bases and 0 bases, there was a span of 6 bases. The CDR3 DNA reads as TGTGCCAGCAGTGAAGCGGGTCCTAGCAATCAGCCCCAGCATTTT. Translating it yields CASSEAGPSNQPQHF.

Only a few counts were recorded for this clonotype. The V and J genes are TRBV20-1 and TRBJ2-3; the D gene is possibly TRBD1 (6 bases). V lost 2 bases, J lost 7 bases, and 16 bases lay in between. The CDR3 covers 14 residues. Germline CDR1 DFQATT, CDR2 SNEGSKA (reference sequence). The CDR3 loop reads CSARRQQGRNTQYF. DNA of the CDR3: TGCAGTGCTAGACGACAGCAGGGGCGAAATACGCAGTATTTT.

This clonotype was seen only a few times. The chain carries TRBV10-3 and TRBJ2-5; 7 nucleotides agree with TRBD2. Germline trimming cut 6 bases from V and 4 bases from J; bases unmatched to any gene: 8. The CDR3 runs to 14 residues. Germline-derived CDR1 and CDR2 are ENHRY and SYGVKD. The CDR3 here is CAISPLGEGETQYF. Written as DNA, the CDR3 is TGTGCCATCAGCCCTTTAGGGGAGGGAGAGACCCAGTACTTC.

The chain employs TRBV20-1 and TRBJ2-5; 7 positions match TRBD1. CDR3 length: 14 amino acids. The germline V gene has CDR1 DFQATT and CDR2 SNEGSKA (reference sequence). Trimming removed 3 bases from V and 2 bases from J; junction bases left unmatched: 6. Here the CDR3 reads CSASKGARQETQYF. CDR3 DNA: TGCAGTGCTAGTAAGGGGGCGCGTCAAGAGACCCAGTACTTC.

This chain links TRBV6-6 with TRBJ2-1; tentative D call: TRBD2 (6 bases). The V gene lost 6 bases and the J gene lost 5 bases, with 20 bases spanning the gap. This CDR3 has 16 residues. The germline CDR1 and CDR2 sequences are MNHNY and SVGAGI (reference sequence). CDR3 in amino acids: CASRPLGTLLHNEQFF. CDR3 nucleotide sequence: TGTGCCAGCAGGCCACTCGGGACTCTACTTCACAATGAGCAGTTCTTC.

This chain links TRBV18 with TRBJ2-7; D remains ambiguous. The CDR3 covers 17 residues. The V gene lost 1 base and the J gene lost 0 bases, with 16 bases spanning the gap. In germline, CDR1 is KGHSH, CDR2 LQKENI. The CDR3 coding sequence is TGTGCCAGCTCACCACTGCGGACGGCTCGTAGCTCCTACGAGCAGTACTTC. It is translated as CASSPLRTARSSYEQYF. The variable domain in full, completed from reference TRBV18 and TRBJ2-7, reads NAGVMQNPRHLVRRRGQEARLRCSPMKGHSHVYWYRQLPEEGLKFMVYLQKENIIDESGMPKERFSAEFPKEGPSILRIQQVVRGDSAAYFCASSPLRTARSSYEQYFGPGTRLTVT.

The V call is TRBV20-1, the J call TRBJ2-7; D uncertain. The CDR3 runs 16 residues. Trimming took off 0 bases at V and 6 bases at J, with 21 bases between the two ends. Germline CDR1 DFQATT, CDR2 SNEGSKA (reference sequence). CDR3 region: CSARDTLSGPSSEQYF. The DNA for the CDR3 is TGCAGTGCTAGAGATACCCTATCTGGTCCTAGTAGCGAGCAGTACTTC.

The V call is TRBV20-1, the J call TRBJ1-2, with 8 bases that match TRBD1. J lost 0 bases, V lost 6 bases, and 9 bases had no gene match. Germline lookup yields CDR1 DFQATT and CDR2 SNEGSKA (reference sequence). This CDR3 spans 15 amino acids. CDR3 loop: CSATVGQGTNYGYTF. The CDR3 coding sequence is TGCAGTGCCACCGTTGGACAGGGAACTAACTATGGCTACACCTTC.

J is TRBJ2-2 and V is TRBV25-1, with D hard to call. Trimming removed 4 bases at V and 8 bases at J, with 8 bases between. Germline V lookup: CDR1 MGHDK, CDR2 SYGVNS. The CDR3 length is 12 residues. The CDR3 protein is CASSAPRGELFF. For the CDR3, the DNA is TGTGCCAGCAGTGCACCGAGAGGGGAGCTGTTTTTT.

This clonotype has more than one count but fewer than ten. The chain recombines TRBV7-6 with TRBJ2-1; 7 bases map to TRBD2. Germline V gives CDR1 SGHVS, CDR2 FNYEAQ. This CDR3 spans 17 amino acids. Losses at the gene ends were 5 bases for V and 0 bases for J; bases not matched to a gene: 10. CDR3 in amino acids: CASSALPSGGSYNEQFF. The DNA for the CDR3 is TGTGCCAGCAGCGCCTTACCTAGCGGAGGCTCCTACAATGAGCAGTTCTTC.

In this sample, this clonotype turned up a few times. This chain uses TRBV15 with TRBJ2-3; a possible D gene is TRBD2 (6 bases). The germline CDR1 and CDR2 sequences are LNHNV and YYDKDF (reference sequence). V dropped 5 bases and J dropped 5 bases, with 14 bases sitting between them. The CDR3 extends over 14 amino acids. The CDR3 DNA reads as TGTGCCACCAGCGGCGGACTAAAGCGAGATACGCAGTATTTT. It yields the protein CATSGGLKRDTQYF.

The V gene is TRBV28, the J gene TRBJ1-6; 7 bases are a match to TRBD1. The CDR3 is 15 amino acids. After removal of 5 bases from V and 9 bases from J, the junction contained 10 bases not matched to a gene. Germline V lookup: CDR1 MDHEN, CDR2 SYDVKM. CDR3 sequence reads: CASSPRQGMGSPLHF. CDR3 bases: TGTGCCAGCAGTCCCCGACAGGGTATGGGTTCACCCCTCCACTTT.

This clonotype was observed a handful of times. This sequence joins TRBV27 and TRBJ2-1; D unclear. The CDR3 sequence is 15 residues long. Germline lookup yields CDR1 MNHEY and CDR2 SMNVEV (reference sequence). Trimming removed 3 bases at V and 3 bases at J, with 12 bases between. The CDR3 region is CASSLLQNNYNEQFF. The CDR3 DNA is TGTGCCAGCAGTTTGTTACAGAACAACTACAATGAGCAGTTCTTC.

V and J are TRBV14 and TRBJ1-1; D call uncertain. Trimming removed 7 bases from V and 7 bases from J, with 7 bases in between. The CDR3 runs 10 residues. Germline lookup yields CDR1 SGHDN and CDR2 FVKESK. DNA of the CDR3: TGTGCCAGCACCTCAATTGAAGCTTTCTTT. It codes for CASTSIEAFF.